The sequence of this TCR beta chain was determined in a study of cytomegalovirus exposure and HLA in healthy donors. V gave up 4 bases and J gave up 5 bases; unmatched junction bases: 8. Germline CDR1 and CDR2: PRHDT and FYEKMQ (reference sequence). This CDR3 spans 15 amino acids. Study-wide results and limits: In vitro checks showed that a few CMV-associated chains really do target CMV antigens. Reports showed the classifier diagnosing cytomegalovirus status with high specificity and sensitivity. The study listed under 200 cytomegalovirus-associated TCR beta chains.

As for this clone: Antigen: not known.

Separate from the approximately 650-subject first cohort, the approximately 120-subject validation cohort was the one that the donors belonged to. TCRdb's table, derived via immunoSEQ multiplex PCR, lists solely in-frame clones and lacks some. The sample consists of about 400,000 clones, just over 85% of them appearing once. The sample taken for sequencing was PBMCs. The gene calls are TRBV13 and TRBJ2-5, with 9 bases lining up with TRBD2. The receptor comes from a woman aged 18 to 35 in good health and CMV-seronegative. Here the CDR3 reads CASSSFSGGRETQYF. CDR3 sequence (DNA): TGTGCCAGCAGCTCCTTCAGCGGGGGGCGTGAGACCCAGTACTTC.